This passage covers 28 T cell receptor beta chains from one sample sequenced in a study of T-cell memory formation after mild COVID-19. TCRdb itself ran the 5' RACE reads through MiXCR, one entry per CDR3 protein. The data show around 440,000 distinct CDR3 sequences, roughly 18% seen once. Sequencing was done on a sample of PBMCs or a T cell subset sorted from them (not recorded which). These receptors were obtained from an adult woman who had mild COVID-19 (a few samples of this study predate the infection). Cell type and time point are not known.

The chain has TRBV4-1 and TRBJ1-1; D is undetermined. Trimming left V 2 bases short and J 0 bases short, with 4 bases between. This CDR3 has 13 amino acids. Germline lookup yields CDR1 MGHRA and CDR2 YSYEKL. The CDR3, as DNA: TGCGCCAGCAGCCAAAAAGTGAACACTGAAGCTTTCTTT. Translated: CASSQKVNTEAFF.

The chain carries TRBV7-9 and TRBJ2-7; maybe TRBD1 (5 bases). Germline CDR1 reads SEHNR; CDR2 reads FQNEAQ (reference sequence). CDR3 length equals 12 residues. V lost 8 bases and J lost 0, with 8 bases in between. CDR3 in amino acids: CASLGVSYEQYF. DNA of the CDR3: TGTGCCAGCTTAGGGGTCTCCTACGAGCAGTACTTC.

The chain carries TRBV29-1 and TRBJ2-1; 9 nucleotides match TRBD1. From germline, CDR1 is SQVTM and CDR2 ANQGSEA. The CDR3 has 14 amino acids. Trimming cost V 8 bases and J 7 bases; bases outside gene matches: 12. This CDR3 is CSLTGTGRANEQFF. DNA for the CDR3: TGCAGCCTTACCGGGACAGGGAGGGCAAATGAGCAGTTCTTC.

This clonotype was seen a handful of times. This chain uses TRBV24-1 with TRBJ1-2; TRBD1 is a possible D gene (5 bases). The CDR3 consists of 19 residues. CDR1 is KGHDR, CDR2 SFDVKD, per germline. V was pared by 3 bases and J by 0 bases, with 22 bases between. CDR3 bases: TGTGCCACCAGTGATCTCCTCGGGGCAGGGCGAGAAACTAACTATGGCTACACCTTC. Translation: CATSDLLGAGRETNYGYTF.

This clonotype has only a few counts. Here the CDR3 reads CASSLTSGRWDEQFF. The CDR3 nucleotides read TGTGCCAGCAGCTTAACTAGCGGGAGGTGGGATGAGCAGTTCTTC. The chain couples TRBV7-3 to TRBJ2-1, with 10 bases fitting TRBD2. Per the germline V gene, CDR1 is SGHTA and CDR2 is FQGTGA. The CDR3 is 15 residues long. The trim removed 0 bases at V and 8 bases at J, leaving 4 bases unmatched.

This clonotype showed up many times. The rearrangement joins TRBV13 to TRBJ2-7; the match to TRBD1 covers 7 bases. J was trimmed by 4 bases and V by 0 bases; bases with no gene match: 12. Looked up from germline, CDR1 is PRHDT and CDR2 is FYEKMQ (reference sequence). The length of the CDR3 is 17 residues. The CDR3 region is CASSLGPSRTGTYEQYF. CDR3 DNA sequence: TGTGCCAGCAGCTTAGGTCCTTCTAGGACAGGTACTTACGAGCAGTACTTC.

This clonotype has more than one count but fewer than ten. CDR3 sequence reads: CASSHRRVGEQFF. Written as DNA, the CDR3 is TGTGCCAGCAGCCACAGGCGGGTCGGTGAGCAGTTCTTC. The chain employs TRBV3-1 and TRBJ2-1; weak D call: TRBD2 (5 bases). Germline CDR1 reads LGHDT; CDR2 reads YNNKEL (reference sequence). The CDR3 runs 13 residues. Trimming removed 3 bases at V and 9 bases at J, with 12 bases between.

Comments on this clonotype: At one end the junction does not follow the germline gene, possibly because of a read error. The chain combines TRBV10-3 with TRBJ1-1, with D maybe TRBD1 (6 bases). The CDR3 consists of 17 residues. Looked up from germline, CDR1 is ENHRY and CDR2 is SYGVKD. The DNA for the CDR3 is TGTGCCATCAGTTCCCGAGGGAGGGACATCGTGAACACTGAAGCTTTATTT. This codes for CAISSRGRDIVNTEALF.

The DNA of the CDR3 is TGTGCCAGTAGTAGCCGGGCTGTTGAGACCCAGTACTTC. Encoded protein: CASSSRAVETQYF. V usage is TRBV19 and J usage is TRBJ2-5; D unresolved. CDR1 and CDR2 (germline): LNHDA, SQIVND (reference sequence). Trimming removed 4 bases at V and 5 bases at J, with 11 bases between. The length of the CDR3 is 13 residues.

This clonotype was observed a few times. This chain connects TRBV20-1 to TRBJ2-1; 13 bases line up with TRBD2. Germline values: CDR1 DFQATT, CDR2 SNEGSKA (reference sequence). This CDR3 has 16 amino acids. The V gene end was trimmed by 5 bases and the J gene end by 3 bases; junction bases not matched to a gene: 7. CDR3 sequence reads: CSADPGLAGVYNEQFF. CDR3 sequence (DNA): TGCAGTGCTGATCCTGGACTAGCGGGAGTCTACAATGAGCAGTTCTTC.

This clonotype was detected ten times or more. The chain has TRBV6-5 and TRBJ2-2; D is ambiguous. Germline V lookup: CDR1 MNHEY, CDR2 SVGAGI. The CDR3 is 14 residues long. V was trimmed by 7 bases and J by 1 base, leaving 10 bases between them. CDR3 sequence (DNA): TGTGCCAGCAAGAGCCGTCGGAACACCGGGGAGCTGTTTTTT. This sequence encodes CASKSRRNTGELFF.

This clonotype has just a few counts. The chain uses TRBV4-1 and TRBJ2-3; 7 positions agree with TRBD1. V trimming: 5 bases; J trimming: 3 bases; junction bases outside the gene matches: 11. This CDR3 region has 16 residues. Looked up from germline, CDR1 is MGHRA and CDR2 is YSYEKL. The CDR3 bases are TGCGCCAGCAGCACAAGACAGGGAAGCCTTACAGATACGCAGTATTTT. This sequence encodes CASSTRQGSLTDTQYF.

This clonotype was recorded once. This chain links TRBV20-1 with TRBJ2-7, with 8 bases lining up with TRBD1. Germline CDR1 and CDR2: DFQATT and SNEGSKA (reference sequence). The junction had 11 bases not matched to a gene; V was cut back by 0 bases and J by 1 base. The CDR3 sequence is 17 residues long. The CDR3 here is CSARDYMDRESSYEQYF. The CDR3 DNA follows: TGCAGTGCTAGAGACTATATGGACAGGGAGAGTTCCTACGAGCAGTACTTC.

This clonotype was observed a few times. The gene calls are TRBV23-1 and TRBJ1-5, with D unclear. TRBV23-1 is noted as an ORF with a role that remains uncertain. This CDR3 has 12 residues. The V gene lost 4 bases and the J gene lost 0 bases, with 1 base spanning the gap. The CDR3 DNA follows: TGCGCCAGCAGTCGTAGCAATCAGCCCCAGCATTTT. Its translation is CASSRSNQPQHF.

This clonotype occurred a few times. The V and J genes are TRBV29-1 and TRBJ1-2; a weak D match, TRBD1 (6 bases). The germline V gene has CDR1 SQVTM and CDR2 ANQGSEA. Trimming removed 6 bases from V and 6 bases from J, with 20 bases in between. The CDR3 spans 14 residues. The CDR3 loop reads CSVGATGGGDGYTF. The CDR3, as DNA: TGCAGCGTCGGCGCGACAGGAGGGGGGGATGGCTACACCTTC.

The V call is TRBV2, the J call TRBJ1-1, with D perhaps matching TRBD1 (5 bases). Germline V gives CDR1 SNHLY, CDR2 FYNNEI. The CDR3 extends over 11 amino acids. Trimming shortened V by 4 bases and J by 10 bases, and 10 bases separated the two germline ends. The CDR3 DNA is TGTGCCAGCAGTGGACAGATCGGAGCTTTCTTT. Its translation: CASSGQIGAFF.

The chain couples TRBV12-3 or TRBV12-4 to TRBJ2-3, with a tentative D call TRBD2 (5 bases). Trimming took off 6 bases at V and 2 bases at J, with 12 bases between the two ends. The CDR3 has 14 residues. For the CDR3, the DNA is TGTGCCAGCAGCCGCGGACTTCCCACAGATACGCAGTATTTT. Protein sequence: CASSRGLPTDTQYF.

The V gene is TRBV11-2, the J gene TRBJ2-7; D not certain. The CDR3 has 12 amino acids. Trimming removed 5 bases from V and 3 bases from J, with 8 bases in between. Germline V gives CDR1 SGHAT, CDR2 FQNNGV. The CDR3 loop is CASSHAYYEQYF. CDR3 DNA sequence: TGTGCCAGCAGCCATGCCTACTACGAGCAGTACTTC.

Points on this clonotype: An end of the junction differs from the germline gene, which may be a read error. The rearrangement joins TRBV12-3 or TRBV12-4 to TRBJ1-4; 8 positions agree with TRBD1. CDR3 length equals 11 residues. CDR3 nucleotides: TGTGCCAGCAGTTTGGGGGACAGGCGGATTTTT. It encodes CASSLGDRRIF.

Ten or more counts support this clonotype. The chain is built from TRBV7-6 and TRBJ2-1, with a weak D call TRBD1 (6 bases). The germline V gene has CDR1 SGHVS and CDR2 FNYEAQ. The CDR3 totals 14 residues. The ends were cut back, 5 bases at V and 4 bases at J, with 12 bases in the middle. CDR3 bases: TGTGCCAGCAGCCCCAGGGGCGTATACAATGAGCAGTTCTTC. Translation: CASSPRGVYNEQFF. Based on the CDR3 plus reference TRBV7-6 and TRBJ2-1, the full variable domain is GAGVSQSPRYKVTKRGQDVALRCDPISGHVSLYWYRQALGQGPEFLTYFNYEAQQDKSGLPNDRFSAERPEGSISTLTIQRTEQRDSAMYRCASSPRGVYNEQFFGPGTRLTVL.

J is TRBJ2-2 and V is TRBV18, with a weak D call TRBD1 (6 bases). Germline V CDR1 and CDR2: KGHSH, LQKENI. CDR3 length equals 15 residues. Trimming left V 5 bases short and J 2 bases short, with 12 bases between. The CDR3 is CASSSGQTNTGELFF. The CDR3 DNA sequence: TGTGCCAGCTCATCAGGACAGACCAACACCGGGGAGCTGTTTTTT.

This clonotype was counted a few times. The DNA of the CDR3 is TGTGCCAGCAGTTGGGGAGCCAAAAACATTCAGTACTTC. Its translation is CASSWGAKNIQYF. This chain joins TRBV6-2 or TRBV6-3 and TRBJ2-4; D gene uncertain. CDR3 length: 13 residues. CDR1 is MNHEY, CDR2 SVGEGT, per germline. The V end was cut by 4 bases, the J end by 0 bases, with 4 bases between.

The rearrangement uses TRBV7-9 and TRBJ2-7, with D possibly being TRBD2 (5 bases). Trimming shortened V by 5 bases and J by 3 bases, and 11 bases separated the two germline ends. This CDR3 comprises 13 residues. CDR1 SEHNR and CDR2 FQNEAQ come from the germline V gene (reference sequence). The CDR3 protein is CASSPEGLYEQYF. Written as DNA, the CDR3 is TGTGCCAGCAGCCCAGAGGGCCTCTACGAGCAGTACTTC.

This clonotype was observed many times. This chain joins TRBV9 and TRBJ2-1, with TRBD2 matching 7 bases. The J segment lost 3 bases and the V segment lost 0 bases, leaving 6 bases of the junction unmatched. Germline V gene lookup returns CDR1 SGDLS and CDR2 YYNGEE. The CDR3 is 16 amino acids. This CDR3 reads CASSVGLGLNYNEQFF. CDR3 DNA sequence: TGTGCCAGCAGCGTAGGTCTGGGACTAAACTACAATGAGCAGTTCTTC.

The gene calls are TRBV9 and TRBJ1-1; 7 bases agree with TRBD1. Germline-derived CDR1 and CDR2 are SGDLS and YYNGEE. This CDR3 contains 13 residues. V lost 6 bases, J lost 1 base, and 3 bases stayed unmatched. This CDR3 reads CASMGTANTEAFF. CDR3 sequence (DNA): TGTGCCAGCATGGGGACAGCGAACACTGAAGCTTTCTTT.

The chain recombines TRBV15 with TRBJ2-1, with 8 nucleotides matching TRBD2. The CDR3 consists of 16 residues. V gave up 1 base and J gave up 4 bases; unmatched junction bases: 6. CDR1 and CDR2 (germline): LNHNV, YYDKDF (reference sequence). CDR3 residues: CATSRALAGSYNEQFF. The CDR3, as DNA: TGTGCCACCAGCAGAGCCCTAGCGGGCTCTTACAATGAGCAGTTCTTC.

This clonotype has just a few counts. The chain recombines TRBV2 with TRBJ1-2, with 7 bases that match TRBD1. The CDR3 covers 12 residues. Per the germline V gene, CDR1 is SNHLY and CDR2 is FYNNEI. J was trimmed by 8 bases and V by 9 bases; bases with no gene match: 9. In nucleotides, the CDR3 is TGTGCCAGGGCAGACAGGGTTTACGGCTACACCTTC. This codes for CARADRVYGYTF. Complete variable domain (other parts from reference TRBV2 and TRBJ1-2): EPEVTQTPSHQVTQMGQEVILRCVPISNHLYFYWYRQILGQKVEFLVSFYNNEISEKSEIFDDQFSVERPDGSNFTLKIRSTKLEDSAMYFCARADRVYGYTFGSGTRLTVV.

The V gene is TRBV5-6, the J gene TRBJ2-5; no definite D call. Trimming cost V 1 base and J 4 bases, with 11 bases left between them. Germline CDR1 is SGHDT and CDR2 is YYEEEE. CDR3 length: 14 amino acids. This CDR3 reads CASSLPTSGETQYF. CDR3 in DNA: TGTGCCAGCAGCTTGCCGACCTCGGGAGAGACCCAGTACTTC.